This T cell receptor beta chain was identified in a study of blood T cell repertoires in COVID-19. Turning to the study itself: PBMCs, B-cell-depleted T cells, or T cells were the source of the cDNA or gDNA that made up the material.

Profiled with immunoSEQ multiplex PCR; TCRdb holds only in-frame clones, not every one. In the table there are some 16,000 clones, 89% of which are singletons. Germline lookup yields CDR1 LNHDA and CDR2 SQIVND (reference sequence). V gave up 6 bases and J gave up 4 bases; unmatched junction bases: 10. The CDR3 runs to 16 residues. The sequenced material came from peripheral blood. The chain is built from TRBV19 and TRBJ1-2, with TRBD1 identical over 11 bases. The sequence derives from a man aged 80 or over with acute or convalescent COVID-19. Here the CDR3 reads CASSVSSGTGGYGYTF. CDR3 coding DNA: TGTGCCAGTAGCGTTTCGTCCGGGACAGGGGGCTATGGCTACACCTTC.